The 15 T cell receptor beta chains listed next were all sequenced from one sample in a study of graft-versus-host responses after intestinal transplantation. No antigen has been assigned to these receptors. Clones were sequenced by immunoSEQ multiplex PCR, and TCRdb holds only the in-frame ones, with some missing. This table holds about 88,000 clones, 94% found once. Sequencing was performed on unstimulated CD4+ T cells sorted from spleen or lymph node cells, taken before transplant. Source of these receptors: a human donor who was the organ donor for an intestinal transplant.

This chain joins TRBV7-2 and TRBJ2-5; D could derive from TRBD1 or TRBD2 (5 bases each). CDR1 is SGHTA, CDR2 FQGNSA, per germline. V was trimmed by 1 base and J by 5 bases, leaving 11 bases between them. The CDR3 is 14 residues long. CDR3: CASSLGGADETQYF. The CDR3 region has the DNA TGTGCCAGCAGCTTAGGAGGGGCCGACGAGACCCAGTACTTC.

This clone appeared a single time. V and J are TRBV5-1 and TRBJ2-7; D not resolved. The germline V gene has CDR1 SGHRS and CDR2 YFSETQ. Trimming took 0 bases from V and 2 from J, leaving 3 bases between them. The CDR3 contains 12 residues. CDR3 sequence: CASSLDTYEQYF. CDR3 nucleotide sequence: TGCGCCAGCAGCTTGGACACCTACGAGCAGTACTTC.

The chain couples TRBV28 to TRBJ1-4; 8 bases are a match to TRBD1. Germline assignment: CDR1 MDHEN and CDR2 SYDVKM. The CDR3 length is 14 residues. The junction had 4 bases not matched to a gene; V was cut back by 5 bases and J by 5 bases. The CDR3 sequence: CASSTGQANEKLFF. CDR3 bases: TGTGCCAGCAGTACGGGACAGGCGAATGAAAAACTGTTTTTT.

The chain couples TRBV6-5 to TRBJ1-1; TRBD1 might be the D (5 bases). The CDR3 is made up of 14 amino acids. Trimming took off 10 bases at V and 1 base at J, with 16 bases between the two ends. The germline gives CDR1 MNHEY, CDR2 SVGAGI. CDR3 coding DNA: TGTGCCACCAGACGGTCAGGGACGAACACTGAAGCTTTCTTT. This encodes CATRRSGTNTEAFF.

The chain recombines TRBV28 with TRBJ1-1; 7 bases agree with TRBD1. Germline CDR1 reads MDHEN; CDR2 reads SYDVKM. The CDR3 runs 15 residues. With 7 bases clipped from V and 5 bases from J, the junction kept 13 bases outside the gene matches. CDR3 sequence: CASTPDRVRRTEAFF. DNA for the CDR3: TGTGCCAGCACGCCCGACAGGGTTCGGCGGACTGAAGCTTTCTTT. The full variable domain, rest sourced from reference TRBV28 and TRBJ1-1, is DVKVTQSSRYLVKRTGEKVFLECVQDMDHENMFWYRQDPGLGLRLIYFSYDVKMKEKGDIPEGYSVSREKKERFSLILESASTNQTSMYLCASTPDRVRRTEAFFGQGTRLTVV.

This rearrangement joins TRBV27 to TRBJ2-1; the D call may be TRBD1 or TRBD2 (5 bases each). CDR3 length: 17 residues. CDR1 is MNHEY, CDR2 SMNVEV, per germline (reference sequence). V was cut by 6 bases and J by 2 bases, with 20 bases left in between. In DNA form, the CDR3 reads TGTGCCAGCAGCCCAAAAGGGCCGGGACCAACCTACAATGAGCAGTTCTTC. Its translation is CASSPKGPGPTYNEQFF.

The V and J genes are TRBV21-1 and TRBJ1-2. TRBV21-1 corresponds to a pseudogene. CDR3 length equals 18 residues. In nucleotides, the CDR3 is TGTGCCAGCAGCAAGAAGACCTTCAAAAGCCGGCGGGCAGAAGGCTACACCTTC. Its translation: CASSKKTFKSRRAEGYTF.

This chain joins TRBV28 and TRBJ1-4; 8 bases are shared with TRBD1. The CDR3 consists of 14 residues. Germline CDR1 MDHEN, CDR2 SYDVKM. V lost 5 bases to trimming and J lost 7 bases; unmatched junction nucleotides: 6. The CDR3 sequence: CASSRQGSVEKLFF. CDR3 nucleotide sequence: TGTGCCAGCAGTCGACAGGGGTCAGTTGAAAAACTGTTTTTT.

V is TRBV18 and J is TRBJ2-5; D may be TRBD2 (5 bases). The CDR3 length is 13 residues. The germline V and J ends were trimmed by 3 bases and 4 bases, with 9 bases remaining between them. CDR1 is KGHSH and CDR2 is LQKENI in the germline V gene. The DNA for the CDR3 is TGTGCCAGCTCACCGGGCGGGTCAGAGACCCAGTACTTC. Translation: CASSPGGSETQYF.

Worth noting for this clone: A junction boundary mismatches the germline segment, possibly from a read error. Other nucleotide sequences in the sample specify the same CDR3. The CDR3 sequence is CASSPYLPPNTEAFF. The CDR3 nucleotides read TGTGCCAGCTCACCGTACCTGCCTCCGAACACTGAAGCCTTCTTT. V gene TRBV18 combines with J gene TRBJ1-1; D call uncertain. The CDR3 spans 15 residues. Per the germline V gene, CDR1 is KGHSH and CDR2 is LQKENI.

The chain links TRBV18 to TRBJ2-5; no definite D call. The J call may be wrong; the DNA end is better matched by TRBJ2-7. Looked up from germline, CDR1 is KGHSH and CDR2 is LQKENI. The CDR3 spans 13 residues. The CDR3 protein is CASSPPASYEQYF. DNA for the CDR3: TGTGCCAGCTCACCGCCAGCCTCCTACGAGCAGTACTTC.

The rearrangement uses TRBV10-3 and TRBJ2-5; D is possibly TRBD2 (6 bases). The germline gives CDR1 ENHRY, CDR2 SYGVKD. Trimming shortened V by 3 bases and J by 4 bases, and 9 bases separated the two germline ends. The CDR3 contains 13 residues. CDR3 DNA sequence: TGTGCCATCAGTGATGGGGAGGTAGAGACCCAGTACTTC. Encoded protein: CAISDGEVETQYF.

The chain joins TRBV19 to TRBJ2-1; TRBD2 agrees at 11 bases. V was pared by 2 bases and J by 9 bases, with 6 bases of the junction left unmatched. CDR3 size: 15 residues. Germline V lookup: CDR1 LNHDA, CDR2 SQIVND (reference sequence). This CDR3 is CASSILAGGRGEQFF. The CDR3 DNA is TGTGCCAGTAGTATACTAGCGGGGGGCCGGGGTGAGCAGTTCTTC.

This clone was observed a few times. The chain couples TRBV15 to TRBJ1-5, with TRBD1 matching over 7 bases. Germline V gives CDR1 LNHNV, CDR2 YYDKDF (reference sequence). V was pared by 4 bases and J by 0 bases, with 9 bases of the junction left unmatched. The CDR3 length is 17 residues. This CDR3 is CATSNRQGRYSNQPQHF. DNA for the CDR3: TGTGCCACCAGCAACCGACAGGGCAGGTATAGCAATCAGCCCCAGCATTTT.

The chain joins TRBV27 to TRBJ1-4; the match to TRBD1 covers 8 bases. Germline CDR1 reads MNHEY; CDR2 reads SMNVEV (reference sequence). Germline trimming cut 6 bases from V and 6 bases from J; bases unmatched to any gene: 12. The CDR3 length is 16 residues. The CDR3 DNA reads TGTGCCAGCAGGGGATTCGACAGGGGCGCATATGAAAAACTGTTTTTT. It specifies CASRGFDRGAYEKLFF. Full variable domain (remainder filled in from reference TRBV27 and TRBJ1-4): EAQVTQNPRYLITVTGKKLTVTCSQNMNHEYMSWYRQDPGLGLRQIYYSMNVEVTDKGDVPEGYKVSRKEKRNFPLILESPSPNQTSLYFCASRGFDRGAYEKLFFGSGTQLSVL.